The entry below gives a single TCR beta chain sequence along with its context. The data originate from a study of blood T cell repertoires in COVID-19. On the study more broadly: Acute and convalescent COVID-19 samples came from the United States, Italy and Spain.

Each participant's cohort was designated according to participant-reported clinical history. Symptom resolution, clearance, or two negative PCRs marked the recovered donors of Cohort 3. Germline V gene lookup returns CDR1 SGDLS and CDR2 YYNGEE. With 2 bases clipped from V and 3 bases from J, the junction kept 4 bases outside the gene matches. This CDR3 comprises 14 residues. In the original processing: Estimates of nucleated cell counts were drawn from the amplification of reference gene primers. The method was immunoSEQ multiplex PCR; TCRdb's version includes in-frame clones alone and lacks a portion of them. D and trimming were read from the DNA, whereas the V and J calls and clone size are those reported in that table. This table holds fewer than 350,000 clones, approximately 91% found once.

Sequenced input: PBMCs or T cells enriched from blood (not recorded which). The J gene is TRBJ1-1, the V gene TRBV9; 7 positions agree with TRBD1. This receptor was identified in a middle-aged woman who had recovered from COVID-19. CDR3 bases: TGTGCCAGCAGCGTCAGAGGACAGGACACTGAAGCTTTCTTT. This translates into CASSVRGQDTEAFF.